This T cell receptor (beta chain) originates from a study of cytomegalovirus exposure and HLA in healthy donors. Study-level results: Rates of TCR association differed by HLA locus in a later analysis, with DRB1 highest and HLA-C lowest.

Germline assignment: CDR1 SGHRS and CDR2 YFSETQ. This CDR3 has 13 residues. After removal of 4 bases from V and 8 bases from J, the junction contained 7 bases not matched to a gene. Notes on this clone: Its specificity is not known.

The PCR used 60 Vbeta and 13 Jbeta primers. The protocol was immunoSEQ multiplex PCR, while the TCRdb copy is restricted to in-frame clones and leaves out a portion. The table records roughly 130,000 clones, 80% of them present only once. Sequencing input: PBMCs. This chain uses TRBV5-1 with TRBJ1-2; 8 bases match TRBD1. This receptor was obtained from a young man in good health and CMV-seronegative. The CDR3 bases are TGCGCCAGCAGCCAAGGACAGGGCGGCGGCTACACCTTC. Protein sequence: CASSQGQGGGYTF.